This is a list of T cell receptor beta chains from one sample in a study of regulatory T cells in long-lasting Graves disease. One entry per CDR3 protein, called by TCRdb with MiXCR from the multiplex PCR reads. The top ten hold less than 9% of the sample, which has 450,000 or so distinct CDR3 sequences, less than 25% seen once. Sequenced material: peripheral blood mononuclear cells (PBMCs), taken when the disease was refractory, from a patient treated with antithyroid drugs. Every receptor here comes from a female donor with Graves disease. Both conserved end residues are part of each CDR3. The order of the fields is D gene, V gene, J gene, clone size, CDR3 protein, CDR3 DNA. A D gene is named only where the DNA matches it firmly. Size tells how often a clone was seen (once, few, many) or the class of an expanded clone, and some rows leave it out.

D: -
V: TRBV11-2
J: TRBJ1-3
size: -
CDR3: CASSAAVVGRNTIYF
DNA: TGTGCCAGCAGCGCCGCAGTTGTGGGGCGAAACACCATATATTTT

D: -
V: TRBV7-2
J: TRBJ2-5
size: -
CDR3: CASSFYQETQYF
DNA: TGTGCCAGCAGCTTTTATCAAGAGACCCAGTACTTC

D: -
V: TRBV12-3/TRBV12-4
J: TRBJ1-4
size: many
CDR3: CASRDGQAYEKLFF
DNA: TGTGCCAGCAGGGATGGACAAGCCTATGAAAAACTGTTTTTT

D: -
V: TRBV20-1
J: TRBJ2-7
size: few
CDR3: CSANPRDRRQYF
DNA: TGCAGTGCTAATCCCCGCGACAGGAGGCAGTACTTC

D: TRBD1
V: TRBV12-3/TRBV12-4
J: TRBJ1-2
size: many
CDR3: CASSSGQLNYGYTF
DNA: TGTGCCAGCAGTTCGGGACAGCTTAACTATGGCTACACCTTC

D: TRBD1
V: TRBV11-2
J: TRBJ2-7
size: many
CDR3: CASSRTGYYEQYF
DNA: TGTGCCAGCAGCCGGACAGGGTACTACGAGCAGTACTTC

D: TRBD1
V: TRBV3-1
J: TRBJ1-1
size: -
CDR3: CASSHSDRGTEAFF
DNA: TGTGCCAGCAGCCATTCCGACAGGGGGACTGAAGCTTTCTTT

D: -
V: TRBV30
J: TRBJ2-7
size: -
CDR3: CAGGVIGEQYF
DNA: TGTGCCGGAGGAGTTATTGGGGAGCAGTACTTC

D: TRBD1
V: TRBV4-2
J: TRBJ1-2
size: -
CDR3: CASSQGTGDYGYTF
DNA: TGTGCCAGCAGCCAAGGGACAGGGGACTATGGCTACACCTTC

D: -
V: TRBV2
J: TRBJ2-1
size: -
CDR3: CASSSQDRPSYNEQFF
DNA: TGTGCCAGCAGTTCTCAGGACAGACCCTCCTACAATGAGCAGTTCTTC

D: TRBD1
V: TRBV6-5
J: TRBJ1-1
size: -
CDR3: CASSYRQMTGGWTEAFF
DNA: TGTGCCAGCAGTTATCGACAAATGACAGGGGGGTGGACTGAAGCTTTCTTT

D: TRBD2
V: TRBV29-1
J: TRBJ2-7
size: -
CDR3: CSVKREGRFEQYF
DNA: TGCAGCGTGAAGCGGGAGGGCCGTTTCGAGCAGTACTTC

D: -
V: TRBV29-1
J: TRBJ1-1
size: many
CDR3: CSGGGPTGTEAFF
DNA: TGCAGCGGAGGGGGGCCGACGGGCACTGAAGCTTTCTTT

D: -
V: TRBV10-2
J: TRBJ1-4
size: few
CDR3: CASSVRAGRSNEKLFF
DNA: TGCGCCAGCAGTGTTAGGGCGGGCCGCTCTAATGAAAAACTGTTTTTT

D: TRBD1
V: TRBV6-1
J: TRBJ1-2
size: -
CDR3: CASSDPGQLTGYTF
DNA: TGTGCCAGCAGTGACCCGGGACAGCTGACAGGCTACACCTTC

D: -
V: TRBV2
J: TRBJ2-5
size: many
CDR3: CASSAILEETQYF
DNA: TGTGCCAGCAGTGCGATCCTGGAAGAGACCCAGTACTTC

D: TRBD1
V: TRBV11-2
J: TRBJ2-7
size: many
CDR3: CASSLGDRASYEQYF
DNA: TGTGCCAGCAGCTTAGGGGACAGGGCCTCCTACGAGCAGTACTTC

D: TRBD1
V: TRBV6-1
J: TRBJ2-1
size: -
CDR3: CASRRPGQGAYNEQFF
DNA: TGTGCCAGCAGACGACCGGGACAGGGTGCTTACAATGAGCAGTTCTTC

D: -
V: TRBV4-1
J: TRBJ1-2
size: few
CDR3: CASSQRGNRPRTF
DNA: TGCGCCAGCAGCCAGCGCGGGAACAGGCCGCGCACCTTC

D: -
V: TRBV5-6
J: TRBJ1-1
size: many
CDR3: CASSDPGRTNTEAFF
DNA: TGTGCCAGCAGCGATCCGGGACGGACGAACACTGAAGCTTTCTTT

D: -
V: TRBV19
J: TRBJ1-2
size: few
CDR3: CASSITAVNYGYTF
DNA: TGTGCCAGTAGTATCACAGCTGTTAACTATGGCTACACCTTC

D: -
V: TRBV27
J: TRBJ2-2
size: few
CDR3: CASSITQGRTGELFF
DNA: TGTGCCAGCAGTATAACACAGGGGAGGACCGGGGAGCTGTTTTTT

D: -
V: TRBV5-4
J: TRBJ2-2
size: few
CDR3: CASSSAARSWAGELFF
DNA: TGTGCCAGCAGCTCCGCCGCCCGAAGTTGGGCCGGGGAGCTGTTTTTT

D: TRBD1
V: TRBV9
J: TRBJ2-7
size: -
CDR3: CASSATGTGGYEQYF
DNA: TGTGCCAGCAGCGCAACCGGGACAGGGGGGTACGAGCAGTACTTC

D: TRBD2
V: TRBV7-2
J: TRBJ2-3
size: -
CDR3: CASSLELAGTTDTQYF
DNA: TGTGCCAGCAGCTTAGAACTAGCGGGCACGACAGATACGCAGTATTTT

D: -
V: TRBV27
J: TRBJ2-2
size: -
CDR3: CASRSGSYTGELFF
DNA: TGTGCCAGCAGATCGGGATCTTACACCGGGGAGCTGTTTTTT

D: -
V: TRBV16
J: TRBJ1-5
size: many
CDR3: CASSQSGNQPQHF
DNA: TGTGCCAGCAGCCAATCGGGGAATCAGCCCCAGCATTTT

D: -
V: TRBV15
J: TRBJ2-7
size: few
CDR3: CATSRGDTAYEQYF
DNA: TGTGCCACCAGCAGAGGGGACACAGCATACGAGCAGTACTTC

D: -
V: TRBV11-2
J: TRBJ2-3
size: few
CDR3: CASSLVSTDTQYF
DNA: TGTGCCAGCAGCTTAGTCAGCACAGATACGCAGTATTTT

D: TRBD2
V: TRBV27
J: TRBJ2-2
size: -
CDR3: CASSLSTGLADTGELFF
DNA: TGTGCCAGCAGTTTATCGACGGGACTAGCCGACACCGGGGAGCTGTTTTTT

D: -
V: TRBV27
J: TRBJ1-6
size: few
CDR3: CASSFIGGGSPLHF
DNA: TGTGCCAGCAGTTTTATCGGGGGCGGGTCACCCCTCCACTTT

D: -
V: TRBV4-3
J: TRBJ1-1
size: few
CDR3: CASSQEGAMNTEAFF
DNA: TGCGCCAGCAGCCAAGAGGGGGCCATGAACACTGAAGCTTTCTTT

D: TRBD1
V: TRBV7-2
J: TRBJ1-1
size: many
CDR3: CASTPVRDRDAFF
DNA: TGTGCCAGCACCCCCGTTCGGGACAGGGACGCTTTCTTT

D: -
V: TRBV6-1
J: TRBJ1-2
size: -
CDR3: CASSTSEFYGYTF
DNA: TGTGCCAGCAGTACTTCCGAGTTCTATGGCTACACCTTC

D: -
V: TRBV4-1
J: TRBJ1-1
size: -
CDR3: CASSQDWTEWGVTKAFF
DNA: TGCGCCAGCAGCCAAGATTGGACGGAATGGGGTGTCACTAAAGCTTTCTTT

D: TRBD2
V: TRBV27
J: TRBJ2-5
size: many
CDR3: CASSPFKTSGSGETQYF
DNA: TGTGCCAGCAGTCCATTCAAGACTAGCGGGAGTGGTGAGACCCAGTACTTC

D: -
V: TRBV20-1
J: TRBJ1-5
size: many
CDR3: CSASEYNQPQHF
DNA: TGCAGTGCTAGCGAGTACAATCAGCCCCAGCATTTT

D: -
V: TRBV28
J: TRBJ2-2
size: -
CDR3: CASSSPGVDAGELFF
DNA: TGTGCCAGCAGTTCCCCGGGAGTTGACGCCGGGGAGCTGTTTTTT

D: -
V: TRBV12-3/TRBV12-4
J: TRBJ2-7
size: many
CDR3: CASSRTQGVYEQYF
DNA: TGTGCCAGCAGTCGTACACAGGGAGTTTACGAGCAGTACTTC

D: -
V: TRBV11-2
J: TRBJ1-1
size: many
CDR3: CASSMTANTEAFF
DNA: TGTGCCAGCAGCATGACAGCCAACACTGAAGCTTTCTTT

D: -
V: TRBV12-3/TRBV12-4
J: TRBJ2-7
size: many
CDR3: CASSLTTGFYEQYF
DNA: TGTGCCAGCAGTTTAACCACTGGCTTCTACGAGCAGTACTTC

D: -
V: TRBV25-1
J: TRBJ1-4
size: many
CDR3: CASSPRVGFPEKLFF
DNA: TGTGCCAGCAGTCCCCGTGTCGGGTTCCCAGAAAAACTGTTTTTT

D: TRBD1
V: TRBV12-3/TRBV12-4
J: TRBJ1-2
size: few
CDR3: CASSLNTGGYGYTF
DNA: TGTGCCAGCAGTTTAAACACAGGGGGCTATGGCTACACCTTC